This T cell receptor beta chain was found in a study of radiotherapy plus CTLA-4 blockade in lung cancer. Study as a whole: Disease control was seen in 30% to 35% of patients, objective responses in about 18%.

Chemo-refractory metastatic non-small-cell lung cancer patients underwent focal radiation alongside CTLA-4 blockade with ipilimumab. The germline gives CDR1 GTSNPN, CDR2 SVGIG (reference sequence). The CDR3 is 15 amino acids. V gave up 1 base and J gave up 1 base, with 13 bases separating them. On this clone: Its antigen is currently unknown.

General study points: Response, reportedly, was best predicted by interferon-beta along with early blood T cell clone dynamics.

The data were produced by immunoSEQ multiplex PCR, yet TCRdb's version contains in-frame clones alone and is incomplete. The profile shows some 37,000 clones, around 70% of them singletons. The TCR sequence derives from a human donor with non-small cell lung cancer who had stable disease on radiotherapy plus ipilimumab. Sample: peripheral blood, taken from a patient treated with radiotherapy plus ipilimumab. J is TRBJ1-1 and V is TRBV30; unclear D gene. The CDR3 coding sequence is TGTGCCTGGAGTGAGCCAGGACTGAGGAACACTGAAGCTTTCTTT. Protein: CAWSEPGLRNTEAFF.